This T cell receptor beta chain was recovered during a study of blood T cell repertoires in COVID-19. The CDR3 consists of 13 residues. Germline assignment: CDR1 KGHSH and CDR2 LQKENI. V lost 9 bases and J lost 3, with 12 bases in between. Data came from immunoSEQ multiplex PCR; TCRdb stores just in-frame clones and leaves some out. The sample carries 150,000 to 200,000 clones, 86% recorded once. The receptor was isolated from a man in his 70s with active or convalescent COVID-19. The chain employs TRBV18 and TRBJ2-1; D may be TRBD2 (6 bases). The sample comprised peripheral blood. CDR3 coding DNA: TGTGCCAGTACTTTCGGGAGCTACAATGAGCAGTTCTTC. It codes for CASTFGSYNEQFF.